The 12 T cell receptor beta chains below come from one sample, sequenced in a study of blood T cell repertoires in COVID-19. The data were produced by immunoSEQ multiplex PCR, yet TCRdb's version contains in-frame clones alone and is incomplete. The table shows approximately 210,000 clones, with roughly 80% occurring only once. Sequenced input: peripheral blood. Receptors originate from a man in his sixties with COVID-19, enrolled during active disease.

The CDR3 coding sequence is TGTGCCAGCAGACTGGGACAGGTTAGCACAGATACGCAGTATTTT. Its translation: CASRLGQVSTDTQYF. The V call is TRBV28, the J call TRBJ2-3; 8 positions match TRBD1. V was clipped by 6 bases and J by 0 bases; unmatched bases: 5. The CDR3 covers 15 residues. The V gene's germline CDR1 is MDHEN and CDR2 SYDVKM.

The chain links TRBV28 to TRBJ2-1, with D possibly being TRBD1 (5 bases). CDR1 and CDR2 from the germline V gene are MDHEN and SYDVKM. The CDR3 runs to 13 residues. The germline V and J ends were trimmed by 6 bases and 6 bases, with 12 bases remaining between them. The CDR3 spells CASRRAQGNEQFF. CDR3 sequence (DNA): TGTGCCAGCAGACGGGCCCAGGGCAATGAGCAGTTCTTC.

V usage is TRBV7-8 and J usage is TRBJ2-1; 11 bases map to TRBD2. Germline assignment: CDR1 SGHVS and CDR2 FQNEAQ. The J segment lost 0 bases and the V segment lost 5 bases, leaving 12 bases of the junction unmatched. This CDR3 is 19 amino acids long. CDR3 region: CASSPAMLAGGPSYNEQFF. CDR3 DNA: TGTGCCAGCAGCCCCGCGATGCTAGCGGGAGGTCCCTCCTACAATGAGCAGTTCTTC.

V gene TRBV28 combines with J gene TRBJ1-1; D not certain. The CDR3 is 13 amino acids. V was clipped by 6 bases and J by 1 base, with 9 bases between them. The germline CDR1 and CDR2 sequences are MDHEN and SYDVKM. The CDR3 protein is CASSAPGNTEAFF. Written as DNA, the CDR3 is TGTGCCAGCAGCGCCCCGGGGAACACTGAAGCTTTCTTT.

The chain couples TRBV27 to TRBJ1-1; 7 bases align to TRBD1. This CDR3 is 14 amino acids long. In germline, CDR1 is MNHEY, CDR2 SMNVEV (reference sequence). V shed 5 bases, J shed 1 base, and the junction held 4 bases outside the gene matches. CDR3 nucleotides: TGTGCCAGCAGTCAGGACAGGACGAACACTGAAGCTTTCTTT. It is translated as CASSQDRTNTEAFF.

The chain couples TRBV5-8 to TRBJ1-2; the match to TRBD1 covers 7 bases. The CDR3 is made up of 14 amino acids. Per the germline V gene, CDR1 is SGHTS and CDR2 is YDEGEE. The J segment lost 4 bases and the V segment lost 6 bases, leaving 9 bases of the junction unmatched. The CDR3 DNA sequence: TGTGCCAGCACCACAGGACAGGAGGGCTATGGCTACACCTTC. Its protein is CASTTGQEGYGYTF.

This chain joins TRBV30 and TRBJ1-4; D gene unclear. The length of the CDR3 is 12 residues. V shed 0 bases and J shed 8 bases, with 7 bases lying between them. Germline CDR1 GTSNPN, CDR2 SVGIG (reference sequence). The CDR3 sequence: CAWSVGREKLFF. Written as DNA, the CDR3 is TGTGCCTGGAGTGTTGGCAGGGAAAAACTGTTTTTT.

The rearrangement links TRBV27 to TRBJ1-5; unclear D gene. Germline loops: CDR1 MNHEY, CDR2 SMNVEV (reference sequence). V lost 1 base and J 1 base, leaving 11 bases between the germline ends. This CDR3 is 16 amino acids long. The CDR3: CASSLFPSGSNQPQHF. As DNA, the CDR3 is TGTGCCAGCAGTTTATTCCCCTCGGGGAGCAATCAGCCCCAGCATTTT.

V and J are TRBV4-1 and TRBJ2-6; D is undetermined. Germline assignment: CDR1 MGHRA and CDR2 YSYEKL. This CDR3 has 15 residues. Trimming pared 4 bases from V and 0 bases from J, leaving 7 bases between. As DNA, the CDR3 is TGCGCCAGCAGCCTTGAGAGCTCTGGGGCCAACGTCCTGACTTTC. This encodes CASSLESSGANVLTF.

The chain links TRBV30 to TRBJ2-1; 8 bases line up with TRBD2. The V gene's germline CDR1 is GTSNPN and CDR2 SVGIG (reference sequence). Trimming removed 0 bases from V and 9 bases from J; junction bases left unmatched: 7. The CDR3 runs to 14 residues. The CDR3 reads CAWSVELAVVEQFF. The CDR3, as DNA: TGTGCCTGGAGTGTAGAACTAGCGGTAGTTGAGCAGTTCTTC. Complete variable domain (other parts from reference TRBV30 and TRBJ2-1): SQTIHQWPATLVQPVGSPLSLECTVEGTSNPNLYWYRQAAGRGLQLLFYSVGIGQISSEVPQNLSASRPQDRQFILSSKKLLLSDSGFYLCAWSVELAVVEQFFGPGTRLTVL.

This chain links TRBV27 with TRBJ1-1; D may be TRBD1 (6 bases). Germline CDR1 is MNHEY and CDR2 is SMNVEV (reference sequence). This CDR3 region has 13 residues. The V end was cut by 7 bases, the J end by 5 bases, with 14 bases between. The CDR3 reads CASMWRGGTEAFF. In DNA, the CDR3 is TGTGCCAGCATGTGGAGGGGGGGGACTGAAGCTTTCTTT.

This chain joins TRBV28 and TRBJ1-6; 10 bases are shared with TRBD1. The CDR3 loop spans 15 amino acids. From germline, CDR1 is MDHEN and CDR2 SYDVKM. The V gene end was trimmed by 5 bases and the J gene end by 8 bases; junction bases not matched to a gene: 6. The CDR3 nucleotides are TGTGCCAGCAGTCCCGGGACAGGGGTTTATTCACCCCTCCACTTT. This translates into CASSPGTGVYSPLHF.